The next 5 T cell receptor beta chains were all read from a single sample in a study of blood T cells in healthy people across ages. A sample-barcoded 5' primer and a J-beta primer mix were used in a second PCR of about 6 to 12 cycles. Via MiXCR, TCRdb re-called the 5' RACE reads, giving one row per CDR3 protein. The sample includes 720,000 or so distinct CDR3 sequences, around 43% of them seen just once. Input material: blood. These TCRs come from a man older than 75 in good health.

The chain recombines TRBV6-2 or TRBV6-3 with TRBJ1-5; D is unresolved. V was cut by 7 bases and J by 11 bases, with 30 bases left in between. CDR1 and CDR2 from the germline V gene are MNHEY and SVGEGT. The CDR3 contains 17 residues. The CDR3 sequence: CASTAGVGGGPQETQHF. In DNA, the CDR3 is TGTGCCAGCACCGCAGGAGTTGGTGGCGGCCCACAAGAGACCCAGCATTTT.

The rearrangement uses TRBV3-1 and TRBJ2-1; TRBD2 agrees at 11 bases. This CDR3 is 15 amino acids long. V lost 7 bases, J lost 2 bases, and 4 bases stayed unmatched. Per the germline V gene, CDR1 is LGHDT and CDR2 is YNNKEL (reference sequence). CDR3 amino acids: CASTSSGGTYNEQFF. CDR3 in DNA: TGTGCCAGCACCTCTAGCGGGGGGACCTACAATGAGCAGTTCTTC.

This clonotype was seen at least ten times. This chain uses TRBV12-3 or TRBV12-4 with TRBJ1-4; D perhaps matches TRBD1 (5 bases). CDR3 size: 13 residues. Trimming removed 7 bases at V and 10 bases at J, with 16 bases between. CDR3 DNA: TGTGCCAGCACTCTCTCCTCCCAGGGAAAACTGTTTTTT. Protein product: CASTLSSQGKLFF.

This clonotype was detected many times. This sequence joins TRBV7-2 and TRBJ2-1, with 11 bases aligning to TRBD2. Germline-derived CDR1 and CDR2 are SGHTA and FQGNSA. The CDR3 spans 14 residues. The V segment lost 7 bases and the J segment 9 bases; nucleotides outside the gene matches: 8. The CDR3 spells CASTVAGGPGEQFF. CDR3 nucleotides: TGTGCCAGCACCGTAGCGGGAGGGCCGGGTGAGCAGTTCTTC. Full variable domain (missing parts from reference TRBV7-2 and TRBJ2-1): GAGVSQSPSNKVTEKGKDVELRCDPISGHTALYWYRQSLGQGLEFLIYFQGNSAPDKSGLPSDRFSAERTGGSVSTLTIQRTQQEDSAVYLCASTVAGGPGEQFFGPGTRLTVL.

The V gene is TRBV29-1, the J gene TRBJ2-7; 7 bases are shared with TRBD1. The CDR3 has 14 residues. The ends lost 7 bases at V and 0 bases at J; junction bases unmatched: 9. CDR1 and CDR2 (germline): SQVTM, ANQGSEA. The CDR3 DNA reads as TGCAGCGCCAAGGGACAGCCGGCCTCCTACGAGCAGTACTTC. Translation gives CSAKGQPASYEQYF.